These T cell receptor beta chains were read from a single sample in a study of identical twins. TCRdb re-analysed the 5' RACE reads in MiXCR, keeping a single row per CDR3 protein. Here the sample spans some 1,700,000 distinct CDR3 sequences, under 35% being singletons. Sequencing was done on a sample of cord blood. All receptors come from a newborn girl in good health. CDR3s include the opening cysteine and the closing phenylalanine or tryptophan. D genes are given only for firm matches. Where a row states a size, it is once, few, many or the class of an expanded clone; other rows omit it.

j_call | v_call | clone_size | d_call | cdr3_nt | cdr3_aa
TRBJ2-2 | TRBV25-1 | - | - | TGTGCCAGCAGTGAAACCCCACCAAAAGGCGGGGAGCTGTTTTTT | CASSETPPKGGELFF
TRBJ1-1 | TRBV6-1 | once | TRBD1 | TGTGCCAGCATGGACAGGCCGAACACTGAAGCTTTCTTT | CASMDRPNTEAFF
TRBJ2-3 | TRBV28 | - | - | TGTGCCAGCAGTTTAGTGGGTAGCGGTAGCACAGATACGCAGTATTTT | CASSLVGSGSTDTQYF
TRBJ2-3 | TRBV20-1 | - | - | TGCAGTGTTACTGGGGACCTCACAGATACGCAGTATTTT | CSVTGDLTDTQYF
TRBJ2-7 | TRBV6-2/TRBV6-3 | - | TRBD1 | TGTGCCAGCAATCCGGGACAGGGCCCTTACGAGCAGTACTTC | CASNPGQGPYEQYF
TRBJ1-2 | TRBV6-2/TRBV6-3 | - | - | TGTGCCAGCCGCCTTAATGGCCCCAACTATGGCTACACCTTC | CASRLNGPNYGYTF
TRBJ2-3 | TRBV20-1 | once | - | TGCAGTGTTCCTTCGGACTCGGATAGCACAGATACGCAGTATTTT | CSVPSDSDSTDTQYF
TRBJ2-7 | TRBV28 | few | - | TGTGCCAGCAGAACCCAGGACAGAGGCAATGAGCAGTACTTC | CASRTQDRGNEQYF
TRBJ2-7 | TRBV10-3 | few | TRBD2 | TGTGCCATCAGAGGGACTAGCGGGGGCGAGCAGTACTTC | CAIRGTSGGEQYF
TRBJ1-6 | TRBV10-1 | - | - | TGCGCCAGCAGTGAGCAGGATAATTCACCCCCCCACTTT | CASSEQDNSPPHF
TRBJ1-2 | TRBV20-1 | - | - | TGCAGTGCTAGTGCAGGGGACAACTATGGCTACACCTTC | CSASAGDNYGYTF
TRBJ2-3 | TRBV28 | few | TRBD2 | TGTGCCAGCAGTTTAAGGACTAGCCGGCCAGATACGCAGTATTTT | CASSLRTSRPDTQYF
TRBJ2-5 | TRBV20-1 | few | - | TGCAGTGCTCTAGCGCGACACCAAGAGACCCAGTACTTC | CSALARHQETQYF
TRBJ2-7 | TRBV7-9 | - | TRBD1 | TGTGCCAGCAGCTCCTGGACAGGGAATCCGTACGAGCAGTACTTC | CASSSWTGNPYEQYF
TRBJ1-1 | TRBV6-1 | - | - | TGTGCCAGCAGTGAAGCGATTCAGGGTTGGGTTTTCTTT | CASSEAIQGWVFF
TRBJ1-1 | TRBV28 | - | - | TGTGCCAGCAGCTACAGGGCGGCGGCTTTCTTT | CASSYRAAAFF
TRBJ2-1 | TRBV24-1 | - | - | TGTGCCACCAGTGTTGGTGGGGTGGGGGATGAGCAGTTCTTC | CATSVGGVGDEQFF
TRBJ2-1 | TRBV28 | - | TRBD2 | TGTGCCAGCAGTCGGTCTAGCGGGAGTTGGAATGAGCAGTTCTTC | CASSRSSGSWNEQFF
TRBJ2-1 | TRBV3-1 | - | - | TGTGCCAGCAGCCAGGGCCCGTTTAACAATGAGCAGTTCTTC | CASSQGPFNNEQFF
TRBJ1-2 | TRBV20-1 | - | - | TGCAGTGCTAGAGATGCCCTCGGGTTCCATGGCTACACCTTC | CSARDALGFHGYTF
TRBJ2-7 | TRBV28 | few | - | TGTGCCAGCCAGGGCTACGAGCAGTACTTC | CASQGYEQYF
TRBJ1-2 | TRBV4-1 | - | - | TGCGCCAGCAGCCAAAGACGGGGGGTCTATGGCTACACCTTC | CASSQRRGVYGYTF
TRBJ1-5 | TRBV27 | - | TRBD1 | TGTGCCAGCAGATCCACCCGGACAGGGTACAATCAGCCCCAGCATTTT | CASRSTRTGYNQPQHF
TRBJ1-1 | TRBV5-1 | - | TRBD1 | TGCGCCAGCAGCTTGGCCGGGACAGGGCCTGAAGCTTTCTTT | CASSLAGTGPEAFF
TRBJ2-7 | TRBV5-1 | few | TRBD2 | TGCGCCAGCAGCTTTTCTAGCGGGACATACGAGCAGTACTTC | CASSFSSGTYEQYF
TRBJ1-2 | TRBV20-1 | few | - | TGCAGTGCTAGCCTACAGGGTGTCTATGGCTACACCTTC | CSASLQGVYGYTF
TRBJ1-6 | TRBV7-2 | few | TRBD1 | TGTGCCAGCAGCTTAGGGGACAGTGGGAATTCACCCCTCCACTTT | CASSLGDSGNSPLHF
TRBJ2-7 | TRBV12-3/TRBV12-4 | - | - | TGTGCCAGCAGTTTAGCTGTTTTTACAACAGAGTACAATGAGCAGTACTTC | CASSLAVFTTEYNEQYF
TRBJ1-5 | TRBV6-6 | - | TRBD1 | TGTGCCAGCAGTCCACAGGGGAGAGGCAATCAGCCCCAGCATTTT | CASSPQGRGNQPQHF
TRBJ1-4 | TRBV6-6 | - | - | TGTGCCAGCAGTTATCTTCCCCCCTGGGGAACTAATGAAAAACTGTTTTTT | CASSYLPPWGTNEKLFF
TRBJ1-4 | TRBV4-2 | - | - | TGTGCCAGCAGCCAAGACTCTGAATCAGGGTGGGAAAAACTGTTTTTT | CASSQDSESGWEKLFF
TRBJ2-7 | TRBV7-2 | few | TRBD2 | TGTGCCAGCAGCATTAGGACTAGCGACTACGAGCAGTACTTC | CASSIRTSDYEQYF
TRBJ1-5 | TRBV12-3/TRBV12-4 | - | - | TGTGCCAGCAGTTTAAGCAGGGAGGAAGTTATTCATCAGCCCCAGCATTTT | CASSLSREEVIHQPQHF
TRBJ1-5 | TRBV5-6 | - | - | TGTGCCAGCACCACACAGGGTAGCAATCAGCCCCAGCATTTT | CASTTQGSNQPQHF
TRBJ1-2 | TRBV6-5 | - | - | TGTGCCAGCAGTTACAACGGGGCGCTTAACTATGGCTACACCTTC | CASSYNGALNYGYTF
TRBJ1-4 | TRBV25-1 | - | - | TGTGCCAGCAGTATGCGGGGGGGTGAAAAACTGTTTTTT | CASSMRGGEKLFF
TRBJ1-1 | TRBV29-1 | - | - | TGCAGCGTTGGTTTCGGCAGGATGAACACTGAAGCTTTCTTT | CSVGFGRMNTEAFF
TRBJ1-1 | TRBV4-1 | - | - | TGCGCCAGCAGCCGAGGACACATGAACACTGAAGCTTTCTTT | CASSRGHMNTEAFF
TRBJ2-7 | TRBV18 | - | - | TGTGCCAGCTCACCGTCGGCTTTAAACAATGAGCAGTACTTC | CASSPSALNNEQYF
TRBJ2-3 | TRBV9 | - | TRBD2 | TGTGCCAGCAGCAGTAGCGGGGTCGGGACAGATACGCAGTATTTT | CASSSSGVGTDTQYF
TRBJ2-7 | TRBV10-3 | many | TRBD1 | TGTGCCATCAGTGAGTCGAAGGGGACAGGGGGAAACGAGCAGTACTTC | CAISESKGTGGNEQYF
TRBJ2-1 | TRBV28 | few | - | TGTGCCAGCAGTTTATCCTTTCTACAACTTCGCGGAGGCTACAATGAGCAGTTCTTC | CASSLSFLQLRGGYNEQFF
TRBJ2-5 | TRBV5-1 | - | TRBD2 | TGCGCCAGCAGCATCCTTAGCGGGGGGGCAGGAAATGAGCAGTACTTC | CASSILSGGAGNEQYF
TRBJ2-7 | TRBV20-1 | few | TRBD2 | TGCAGTGCCACAGACGGTAGCGGGAGGTACGAGCAGTACTTC | CSATDGSGRYEQYF
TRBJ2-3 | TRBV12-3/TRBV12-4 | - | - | TGTGCCAGCAGGCCACCGGGGGGCCCGATCAAGGATACGCAGTATTTT | CASRPPGGPIKDTQYF
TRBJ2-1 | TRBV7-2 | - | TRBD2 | TGTGCCAGCAGCTTCGGCGGGGGGTTGTCGTCCAATGAGCAGTTCTTC | CASSFGGGLSSNEQFF
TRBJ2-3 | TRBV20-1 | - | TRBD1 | TGCAGTGCTAGCACAGACGGGCTTCGAGTGGGACAGGGGATAGATACGCAGTATTTT | CSASTDGLRVGQGIDTQYF
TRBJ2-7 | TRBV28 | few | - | TGTGCCAGCAGTTTATTCTCAACGGGGAACTCCTACGAGCAGTACTTC | CASSLFSTGNSYEQYF
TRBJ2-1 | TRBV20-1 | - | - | TGCAGTGCTAGGGAGGGGGGAAGGCCCTACAATGAGCAGTTCTTC | CSAREGGRPYNEQFF